This TCR beta chain came from a study of spatial heterogeneity in lung cancer. Time point given: sample taken at primary tumor resection. TCRdb reprocessed the 5' RACE reads with MiXCR, giving one entry per CDR3 protein. The sample carries over 5,500 distinct CDR3 sequences, 13% to 15% recorded once. This clonotype is medium-sized by share. The antigen is unknown. Study-level findings and limits: Expanded intratumoral alpha and beta TCR counts tracked tumor mutation counts.

Germline lookup yields CDR1 SNHLY and CDR2 FYNNEI. The CDR3 extends over 13 amino acids. This TCR was recovered from a male donor with early-stage non-small cell lung cancer. The material sequenced was lung tumor tissue, taken at surgery. The chain joins TRBV2 to TRBJ2-1; 7 bases are a match to TRBD2. Here the CDR3 reads CVGGLKGYNEQFF. CDR3 DNA: TGTGTGGGGGGACTAAAGGGTTACAATGAGCAGTTCTTC.